The source of this TCR beta chain is a study of shared clonotypes between healthy human individuals. Study background: Two women and a few men aged 18 to 49 served as donors.

Germline CDR1 is MNHNS and CDR2 is SASEGT. This CDR3 is built from 14 residues. V shed 2 bases and J 6 bases; nucleotides not matched to a gene: 5. The replicate PCRs on unsorted PBMC were given 250 to 350 ng DNA, which is tens of thousands of T cell genomes. The repertoire was sequenced with immunoSEQ multiplex PCR; TCRdb's copy has only in-frame clones and lacks some. Found here are about half a million clones, 65% to 85% of them singletons; the top ten hold about an eighth. Only Caucasian adults living in Nashville, Tennessee served as donors. Sequencing was done on a sample of PBMCs. The chain couples TRBV6-1 to TRBJ1-2; 8 bases match TRBD1. The source is a woman aged 35 to 49 in good health. Some clones in this sample may be carry-over from other donors' samples. CDR3 DNA sequence: TGTGCCAGCAGTGAACAGGGGGCGCGTGATGGCTACACCTTC. Translation gives CASSEQGARDGYTF.